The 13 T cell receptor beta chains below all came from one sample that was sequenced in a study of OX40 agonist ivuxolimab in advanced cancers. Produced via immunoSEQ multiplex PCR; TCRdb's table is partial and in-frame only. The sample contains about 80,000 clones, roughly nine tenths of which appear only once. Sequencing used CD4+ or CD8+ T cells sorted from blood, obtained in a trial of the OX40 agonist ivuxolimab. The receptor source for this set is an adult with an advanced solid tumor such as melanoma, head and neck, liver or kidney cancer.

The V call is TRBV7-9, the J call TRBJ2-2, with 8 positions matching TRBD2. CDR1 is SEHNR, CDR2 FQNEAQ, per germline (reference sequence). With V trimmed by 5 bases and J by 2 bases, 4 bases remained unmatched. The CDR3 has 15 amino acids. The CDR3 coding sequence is TGTGCCAGCAGCCCGAGCGGGGGAAACACCGGGGAGCTGTTTTTT. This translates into CASSPSGGNTGELFF. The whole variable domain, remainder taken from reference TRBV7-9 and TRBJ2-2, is DTGVSQNPRHKITKRGQNVTFRCDPISEHNRLYWYRQTLGQGPEFLTYFQNEAQLEKSRLLSDRFSAERPKGSFSTLEIQRTEQGDSAMYLCASSPSGGNTGELFFGEGSRLTVL.

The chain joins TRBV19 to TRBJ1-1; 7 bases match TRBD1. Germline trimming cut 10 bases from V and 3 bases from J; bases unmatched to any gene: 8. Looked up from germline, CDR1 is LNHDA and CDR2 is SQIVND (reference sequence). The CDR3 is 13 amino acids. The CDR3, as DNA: TGTGCCACCTCAAGACAGGGCGACACTGAAGCTTTCTTT. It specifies CATSRQGDTEAFF.

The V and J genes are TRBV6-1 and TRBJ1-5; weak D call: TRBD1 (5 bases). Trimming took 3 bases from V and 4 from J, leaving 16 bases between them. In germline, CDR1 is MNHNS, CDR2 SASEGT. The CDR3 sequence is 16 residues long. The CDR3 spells CASSEVLGGRNQPQHF. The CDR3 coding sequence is TGTGCCAGCAGTGAGGTATTGGGGGGGAGGAATCAGCCCCAGCATTTT.

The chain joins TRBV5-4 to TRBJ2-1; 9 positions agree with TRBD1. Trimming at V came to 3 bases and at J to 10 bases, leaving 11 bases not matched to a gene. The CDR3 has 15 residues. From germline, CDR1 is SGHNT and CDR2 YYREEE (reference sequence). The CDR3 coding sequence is TGTGCCAGCAGCTACGGGACAGGGATCGAGAAGGAGCAGTTCTTC. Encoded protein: CASSYGTGIEKEQFF.

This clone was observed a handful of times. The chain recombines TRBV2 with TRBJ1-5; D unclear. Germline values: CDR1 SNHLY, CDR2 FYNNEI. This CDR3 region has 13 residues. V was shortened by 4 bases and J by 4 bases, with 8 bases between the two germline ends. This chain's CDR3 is CASSVGGNQPQHF. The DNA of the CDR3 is TGTGCCAGCAGTGTAGGTGGTAATCAGCCCCAGCATTTT.

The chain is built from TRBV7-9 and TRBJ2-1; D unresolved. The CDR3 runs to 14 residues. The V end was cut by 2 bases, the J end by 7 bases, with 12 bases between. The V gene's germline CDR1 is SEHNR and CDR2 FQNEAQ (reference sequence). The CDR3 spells CASSLSLSLNEQFF. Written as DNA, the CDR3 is TGTGCCAGCAGCTTATCCCTGTCCCTTAATGAGCAGTTCTTC.

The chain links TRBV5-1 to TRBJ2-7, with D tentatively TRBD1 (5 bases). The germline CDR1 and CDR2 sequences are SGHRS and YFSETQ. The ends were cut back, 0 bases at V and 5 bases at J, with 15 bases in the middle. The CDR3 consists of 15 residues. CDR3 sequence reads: CASSLGQGANDEQYF. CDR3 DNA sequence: TGCGCCAGCAGCTTGGGGCAGGGCGCAAACGACGAGCAGTACTTC.

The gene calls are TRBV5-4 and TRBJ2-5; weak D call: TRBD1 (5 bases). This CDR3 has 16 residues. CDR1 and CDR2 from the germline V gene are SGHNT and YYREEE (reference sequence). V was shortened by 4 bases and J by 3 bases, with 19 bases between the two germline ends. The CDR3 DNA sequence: TGTGCCAGCAGCAGGGGTCCGGATTGGGTTGAAGAGACCCAGTACTTC. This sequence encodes CASSRGPDWVEETQYF.

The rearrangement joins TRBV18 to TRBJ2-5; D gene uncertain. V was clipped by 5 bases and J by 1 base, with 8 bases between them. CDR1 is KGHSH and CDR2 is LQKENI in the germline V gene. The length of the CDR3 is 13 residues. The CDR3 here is CASSRAFQETQYF. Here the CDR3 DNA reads TGTGCCAGCTCAAGGGCCTTCCAAGAGACCCAGTACTTC.

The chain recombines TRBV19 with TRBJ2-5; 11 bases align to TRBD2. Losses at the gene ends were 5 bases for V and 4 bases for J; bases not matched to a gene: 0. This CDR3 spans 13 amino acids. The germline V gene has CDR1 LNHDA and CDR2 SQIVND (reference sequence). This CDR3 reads CASSLAGGETQYF. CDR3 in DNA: TGTGCCAGTAGTCTAGCGGGAGGAGAGACCCAGTACTTC.

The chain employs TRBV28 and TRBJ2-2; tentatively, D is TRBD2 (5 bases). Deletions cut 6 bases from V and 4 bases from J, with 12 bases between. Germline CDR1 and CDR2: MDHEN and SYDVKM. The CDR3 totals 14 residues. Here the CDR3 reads CASSGIGLTGELFF. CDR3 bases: TGTGCCAGCAGCGGGATAGGGCTCACCGGGGAGCTGTTTTTT.

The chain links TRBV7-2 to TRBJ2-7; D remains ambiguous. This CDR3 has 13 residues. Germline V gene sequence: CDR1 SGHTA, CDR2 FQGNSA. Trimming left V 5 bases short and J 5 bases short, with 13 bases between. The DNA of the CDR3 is TGTGCCAGCAGCCCCTCATTGTTGAACGAGCAGTACTTC. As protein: CASSPSLLNEQYF.

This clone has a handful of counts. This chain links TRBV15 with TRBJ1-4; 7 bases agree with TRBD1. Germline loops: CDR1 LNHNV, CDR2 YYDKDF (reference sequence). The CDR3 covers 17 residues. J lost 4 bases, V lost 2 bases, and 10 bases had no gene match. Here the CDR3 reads CATSRLQGGQNNEKLFF. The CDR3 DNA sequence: TGTGCCACCAGCAGACTCCAGGGGGGTCAGAATAATGAAAAACTGTTTTTT. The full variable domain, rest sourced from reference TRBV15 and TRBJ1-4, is DAMVIQNPRYQVTQFGKPVTLSCSQTLNHNVMYWYQQKSSQAPKLLFHYYDKDFNNEADTPDNFQSRRPNTSFCFLDIRSPGLGDTAMYLCATSRLQGGQNNEKLFFGSGTQLSVL.